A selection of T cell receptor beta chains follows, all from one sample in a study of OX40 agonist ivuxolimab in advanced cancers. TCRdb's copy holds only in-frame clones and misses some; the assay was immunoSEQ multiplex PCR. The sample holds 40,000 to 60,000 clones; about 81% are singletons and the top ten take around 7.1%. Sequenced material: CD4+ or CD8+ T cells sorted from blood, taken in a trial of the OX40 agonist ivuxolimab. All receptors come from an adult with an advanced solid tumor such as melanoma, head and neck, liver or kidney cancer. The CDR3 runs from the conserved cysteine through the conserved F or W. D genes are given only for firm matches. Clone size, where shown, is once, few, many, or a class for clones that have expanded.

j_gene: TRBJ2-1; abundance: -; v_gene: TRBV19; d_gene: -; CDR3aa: CASSRSSAPGNEQFF; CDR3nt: TGTGCCAGTAGTAGGTCTAGCGCCCCGGGCAATGAGCAGTTCTTC
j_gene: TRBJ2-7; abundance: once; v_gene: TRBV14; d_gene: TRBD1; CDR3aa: CASSPFGTGGYEQYF; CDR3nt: TGTGCCAGCAGCCCTTTTGGGACAGGGGGATACGAGCAGTACTTC
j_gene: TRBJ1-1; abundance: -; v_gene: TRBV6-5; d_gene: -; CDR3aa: CASSETDGNTEAFF; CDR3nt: TGTGCCAGCAGCGAAACAGACGGAAACACTGAAGCTTTCTTT
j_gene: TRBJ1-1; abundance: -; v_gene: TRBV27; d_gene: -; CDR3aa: CASSLLSAGTEAFF; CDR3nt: TGTGCCAGCAGTTTATTATCGGCCGGCACTGAAGCTTTCTTT
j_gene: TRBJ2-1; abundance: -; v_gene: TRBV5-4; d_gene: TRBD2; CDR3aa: CASSLWLADNEQFF; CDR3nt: TGTGCCAGCAGCTTGTGGCTAGCGGACAATGAGCAGTTCTTC
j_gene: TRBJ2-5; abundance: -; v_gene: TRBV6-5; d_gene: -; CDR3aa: CASSYSFGAQETQYF; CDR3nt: TGTGCCAGCAGTTACTCTTTTGGGGCCCAAGAGACCCAGTACTTC
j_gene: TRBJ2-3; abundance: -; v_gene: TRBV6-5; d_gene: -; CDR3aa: CASSYVQGRDTQYF; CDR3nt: TGTGCCAGCAGTTACGTTCAGGGGCGGGATACGCAGTATTTT
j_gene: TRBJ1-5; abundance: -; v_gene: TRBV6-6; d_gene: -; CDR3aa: CASSYDRPQHF; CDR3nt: TGTGCCAGCAGTTACGATCGGCCCCAGCATTTT
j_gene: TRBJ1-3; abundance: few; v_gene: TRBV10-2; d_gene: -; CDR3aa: CASSVGASGNTIYF; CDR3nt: TGCGCCAGCAGTGTTGGGGCGTCTGGAAACACCATATATTTT
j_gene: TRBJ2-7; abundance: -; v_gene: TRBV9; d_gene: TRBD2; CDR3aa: CASSVSGTSYEQYF; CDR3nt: TGTGCCAGCAGCGTATCCGGGACTAGCTACGAGCAGTACTTC
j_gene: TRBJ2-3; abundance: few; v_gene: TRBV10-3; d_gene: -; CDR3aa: CAISESERPTDTQYF; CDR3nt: TGTGCCATCAGTGAGTCTGAGCGGCCCACAGATACGCAGTATTTT
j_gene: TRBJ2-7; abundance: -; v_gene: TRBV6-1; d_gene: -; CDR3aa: CASSESLSLPGEYF; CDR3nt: TGTGCCAGCAGTGAAAGTCTAAGTCTCCCTGGGGAGTACTTC
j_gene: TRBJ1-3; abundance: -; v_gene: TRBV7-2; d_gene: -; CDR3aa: CASSLYAPRSSGNTIYF; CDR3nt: TGTGCCAGCAGCTTATACGCCCCTAGGAGCTCTGGAAACACCATATATTTT
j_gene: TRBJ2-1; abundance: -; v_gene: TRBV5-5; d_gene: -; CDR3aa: CASSGIGEVKYNEQFF; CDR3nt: TGTGCCAGCAGCGGTATTGGGGAAGTTAAATACAATGAGCAGTTCTTC
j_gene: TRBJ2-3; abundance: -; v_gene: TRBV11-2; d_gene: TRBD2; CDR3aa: CASSLRVSGSADTQYF; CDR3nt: TGTGCCAGCAGCTTGAGGGTTAGCGGGAGCGCAGATACGCAGTATTTT
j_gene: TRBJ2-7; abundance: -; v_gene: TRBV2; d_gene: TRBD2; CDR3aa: CASNALAASSYEQYF; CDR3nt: TGTGCCAGCAACGCGCTAGCGGCGAGCTCCTACGAGCAGTACTTC
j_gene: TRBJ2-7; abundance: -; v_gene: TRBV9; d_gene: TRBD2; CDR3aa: CASSVGLAGLVGEEQYF; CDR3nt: TGTGCCAGCAGCGTAGGACTAGCGGGACTAGTGGGAGAGGAGCAGTACTTC
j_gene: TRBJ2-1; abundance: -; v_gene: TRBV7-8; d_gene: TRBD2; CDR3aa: CASSSGGPSYNEQFF; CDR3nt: TGTGCCAGCAGCTCGGGAGGGCCCTCCTACAATGAGCAGTTCTTC
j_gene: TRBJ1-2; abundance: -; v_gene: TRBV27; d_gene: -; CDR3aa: CASSPVWRGNYGYTF; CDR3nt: TGTGCCAGCAGTCCCGTCTGGAGGGGGAACTATGGCTACACCTTC
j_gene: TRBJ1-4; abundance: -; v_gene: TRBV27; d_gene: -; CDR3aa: CASSSPWQGIEKLFF; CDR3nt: TGTGCCAGCAGTTCCCCGTGGCAGGGGATTGAAAAACTGTTTTTT
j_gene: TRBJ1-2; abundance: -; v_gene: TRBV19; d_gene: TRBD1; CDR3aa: CASSGTVQAYGYTF; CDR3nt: TGTGCCAGTAGCGGGACAGTGCAGGCCTATGGCTACACCTTC
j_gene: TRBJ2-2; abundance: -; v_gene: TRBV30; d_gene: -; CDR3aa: CAWSDFGHQKNTGELFF; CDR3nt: TGTGCCTGGAGTGATTTCGGACACCAGAAGAACACCGGGGAGCTGTTTTTT
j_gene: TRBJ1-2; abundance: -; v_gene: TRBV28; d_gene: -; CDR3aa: CASSLSYLGYGYTF; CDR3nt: TGTGCCAGCAGCCTAAGTTATTTGGGCTATGGCTACACCTTC
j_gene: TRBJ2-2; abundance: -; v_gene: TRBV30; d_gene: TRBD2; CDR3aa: CAWSVIGLDTGELFF; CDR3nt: TGTGCCTGGAGTGTAATAGGACTAGACACCGGGGAGCTGTTTTTT
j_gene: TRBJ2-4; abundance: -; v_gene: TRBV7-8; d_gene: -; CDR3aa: CASSQGPVLGGKNIQYF; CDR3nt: TGCGCCAGCAGCCAAGGACCCGTACTCGGGGGCAAAAACATTCAGTACTTC
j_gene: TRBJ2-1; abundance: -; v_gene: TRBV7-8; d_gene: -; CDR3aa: CASSPRPRRSSYNEQFF; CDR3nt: TGTGCCAGCAGCCCCCGCCCCCGGAGGAGCTCCTACAATGAGCAGTTCTTC
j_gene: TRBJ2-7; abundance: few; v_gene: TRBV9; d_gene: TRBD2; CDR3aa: CASSVASGSYEQYF; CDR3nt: TGTGCCAGCAGCGTAGCTAGCGGGAGCTACGAGCAGTACTTC
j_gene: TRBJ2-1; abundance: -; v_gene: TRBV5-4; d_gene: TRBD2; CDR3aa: CASSSGGGRVGEQFF; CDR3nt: TGTGCCAGCAGCTCGGGAGGCGGGAGGGTGGGTGAGCAGTTCTTC
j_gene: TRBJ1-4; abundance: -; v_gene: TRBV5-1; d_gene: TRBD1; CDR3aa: CASSDRTGTNEKLFF; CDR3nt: TGCGCCAGCAGCGATAGGACAGGAACTAATGAAAAACTGTTTTTT
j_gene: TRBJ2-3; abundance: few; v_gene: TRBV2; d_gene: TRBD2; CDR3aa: CASSDGASGVGADTQYF; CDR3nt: TGTGCCAGCAGTGATGGGGCTAGCGGGGTGGGTGCAGATACGCAGTATTTT
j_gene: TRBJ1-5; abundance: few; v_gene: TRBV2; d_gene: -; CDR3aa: CASSVMGGRSNQPQHF; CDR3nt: TGTGCCAGCAGTGTAATGGGGGGAAGGAGCAATCAGCCCCAGCATTTT
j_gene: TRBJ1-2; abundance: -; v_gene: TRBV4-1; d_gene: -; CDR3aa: CASRGLLRNGYTF; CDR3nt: TGCGCCAGCAGGGGCCTCCTCAGGAATGGCTACACCTTC
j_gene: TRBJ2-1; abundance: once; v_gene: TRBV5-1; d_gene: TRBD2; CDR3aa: CASSGLAGVGEQFF; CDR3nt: TGCGCCAGCAGCGGATTAGCGGGAGTAGGTGAGCAGTTCTTC